A single sample is the source of the 23 T cell receptor beta chains below, sequenced in a study of cytomegalovirus exposure and HLA in healthy donors. PCR was performed using 60 Vbeta and 13 Jbeta primers. The method was immunoSEQ multiplex PCR; TCRdb's version includes in-frame clones alone and lacks a portion of them. The sample has 150,000 to 200,000 clones, about three quarters seen once. Material: PBMCs. These receptors originate from a woman aged 40 to 49 in good health and CMV-seropositive.

This clone was recorded once. V gene TRBV2 combines with J gene TRBJ2-5; 11 nucleotides match TRBD2. J gave up 0 bases and V 7 bases, and 4 bases lay outside the gene matches. This CDR3 spans 15 amino acids. CDR1 is SNHLY and CDR2 is FYNNEI in the germline V gene. The CDR3 loop is CASKGTSGYQETQYF. The CDR3, as DNA: TGTGCCAGCAAGGGGACTAGCGGATACCAAGAGACCCAGTACTTC. The whole variable domain, filled in from reference TRBV2 and TRBJ2-5, reads EPEVTQTPSHQVTQMGQEVILRCVPISNHLYFYWYRQILGQKVEFLVSFYNNEISEKSEIFDDQFSVERPDGSNFTLKIRSTKLEDSAMYFCASKGTSGYQETQYFGPGTRLLVL.

In this sample, this clone turned up once. The rearrangement uses TRBV4-2 and TRBJ1-3; D is undetermined. Germline CDR1 and CDR2: LGHNA and YNFKEQ. Trimming removed 2 bases from V and 4 bases from J, with 6 bases in between. CDR3 length: 13 residues. The CDR3 nucleotides read TGTGCCAGCAGCCAATTAGCCGGAAACACCATATATTTT. Translation gives CASSQLAGNTIYF.

The chain couples TRBV6-6 to TRBJ1-1; TRBD1 matches at 8 bases. CDR1 is MNHNY and CDR2 is SVGAGI in the germline V gene (reference sequence). This CDR3 contains 12 residues. V lost 2 bases to trimming and J lost 11 bases; unmatched junction nucleotides: 4. The CDR3 region is CASSYARDRAFF. DNA of the CDR3: TGTGCCAGCAGTTACGCACGGGACAGGGCTTTCTTT.

This chain joins TRBV4-2 and TRBJ1-4; 7 nucleotides line up with TRBD1. The germline V gene has CDR1 LGHNA and CDR2 YNFKEQ. The CDR3 contains 17 residues. V was pared by 2 bases and J by 2 bases, with 8 bases of the junction left unmatched. The CDR3 sequence is CASSQTTGVGTNEKLFF. In nucleotides, the CDR3 is TGTGCCAGCAGCCAAACCACAGGGGTTGGGACTAATGAAAAACTGTTTTTT.

This sequence joins TRBV6-1 and TRBJ2-3; a possible D gene is TRBD1 (6 bases). V was pared by 6 bases and J by 6 bases, with 10 bases between. CDR3 size: 12 residues. The germline gives CDR1 MNHNS, CDR2 SASEGT. CDR3 region: CASRGAGDTQYF. The CDR3 region has the DNA TGTGCCAGCAGGGGGGCCGGGGATACGCAGTATTTT.

V is TRBV12-5 and J is TRBJ1-1; a weak D match, TRBD1 (6 bases). In germline, CDR1 is LGHNT, CDR2 FRNRAP. V dropped 4 bases and J dropped 3 bases, with 15 bases sitting between them. This CDR3 contains 15 residues. The CDR3 spells CASGSEGQGHTEAFF. DNA of the CDR3: TGTGCTAGTGGTTCCGAAGGGCAGGGGCACACTGAAGCTTTCTTT.

This clone was detected a few times. The V call is TRBV19, the J call TRBJ2-1; D may be TRBD2 (6 bases). The CDR3 is made up of 14 amino acids. Germline-derived CDR1 and CDR2 are LNHDA and SQIVND (reference sequence). The germline V and J ends were trimmed by 6 bases and 8 bases, with 17 bases remaining between them. The CDR3, as DNA: TGTGCCAGTAGGCGTGGCGGGGAGGTCGATGAGCAGTTCTTC. Its translation: CASRRGGEVDEQFF.

This chain links TRBV6-5 with TRBJ2-7; D might be TRBD2 (6 bases). Trimming removed 2 bases from V and 3 bases from J, with 11 bases in between. This CDR3 is 14 amino acids long. Germline CDR1 reads MNHEY; CDR2 reads SVGAGI. The CDR3: CASSYGGIGYEQYF. CDR3 DNA sequence: TGTGCCAGCAGTTACGGAGGGATCGGCTACGAGCAGTACTTC.

This rearrangement joins TRBV5-4 to TRBJ2-7, with 7 bases identical to TRBD1. Germline V lookup: CDR1 SGHNT, CDR2 YYREEE (reference sequence). The CDR3 is 15 amino acids. With 0 bases clipped from V and 6 bases from J, the junction kept 9 bases outside the gene matches. This chain's CDR3 is CASSLGRQGRGEQYF. Written as DNA, the CDR3 is TGTGCCAGCAGCTTGGGACGACAGGGAAGGGGCGAGCAGTACTTC.

This chain links TRBV28 with TRBJ1-2, with 7 bases fitting TRBD1. CDR3 size: 16 residues. V lost 6 bases to trimming and J lost 8 bases; unmatched junction nucleotides: 18. Germline lookup yields CDR1 MDHEN and CDR2 SYDVKM. CDR3 in DNA: TGTGCCAGCAGGGTTACCGGCCCGAGGGGGCCGGGGGGCTACACCTTC. Amino acid sequence: CASRVTGPRGPGGYTF.

The gene calls are TRBV7-2 and TRBJ2-1; 8 nucleotides agree with TRBD1. The CDR3 consists of 15 residues. Trimming cost V 8 bases and J 6 bases; bases outside gene matches: 12. Germline V gene data show CDR1 as SGHTA and CDR2 as FQGNSA. The CDR3 loop reads CASGRDRGVLNEQFF. The CDR3, as DNA: TGTGCCAGCGGGAGAGACAGGGGTGTTCTCAATGAGCAGTTCTTC.

Notes on this clone: The sample carries other DNA sequences with the same CDR3. The rearrangement joins TRBV10-3 to TRBJ2-5; D possibly corresponds to TRBD2 (5 bases). The CDR3 loop spans 13 amino acids. CDR1 is ENHRY, CDR2 SYGVKD, per germline. V was shortened by 4 bases and J by 2 bases, with 8 bases between the two germline ends. For the CDR3, the DNA is TGTGCCATCAGTGCGGGATTACAAGAGACCCAGTACTTC. It translates to CAISAGLQETQYF.

The chain couples TRBV19 to TRBJ2-3; 8 positions match TRBD1. Germline CDR1 is LNHDA and CDR2 is SQIVND (reference sequence). The CDR3 loop spans 14 amino acids. V lost 6 bases and J lost 4; bases outside the gene matches: 6. CDR3 residues: CASSHRGSPDTQYF. The CDR3 region has the DNA TGTGCCAGTAGCCACAGGGGGAGCCCAGATACGCAGTATTTT. Filled out from reference TRBV19 and TRBJ2-3, the complete variable domain reads DGGITQSPKYLFRKEGQNVTLSCEQNLNHDAMYWYRQDPGQGLRLIYYSQIVNDFQKGDIAEGYSVSREKKESFPLTVTSAQKNPTAFYLCASSHRGSPDTQYFGPGTRLTVL.

Note on this clone: An end of the junction differs from the germline gene, which may be a read error. The V gene is TRBV7-9, the J gene TRBJ1-2; no firm D call. CDR3 length equals 14 residues. The germline V gene has CDR1 SEHNR and CDR2 FQNEAQ (reference sequence). The CDR3 is CSSSLIGSEHGYTF. The CDR3 DNA sequence: TGTTCCAGCAGCTTAATCGGCAGCGAGCATGGCTACACCTTC.

The J gene is TRBJ2-5, the V gene TRBV19, with D unclear. The CDR3 spans 14 residues. Germline CDR1 reads LNHDA; CDR2 reads SQIVND (reference sequence). V was shortened by 3 bases and J by 6 bases, with 14 bases between the two germline ends. DNA for the CDR3: TGTGCCAGTAGTATCGGCCAGGATCCGAAGACCCAGTACTTC. Translated, it gives CASSIGQDPKTQYF. Supplemented by reference TRBV19 and TRBJ2-5, the full variable domain reads DGGITQSPKYLFRKEGQNVTLSCEQNLNHDAMYWYRQDPGQGLRLIYYSQIVNDFQKGDIAEGYSVSREKKESFPLTVTSAQKNPTAFYLCASSIGQDPKTQYFGPGTRLLVL.

The CDR3 coding sequence is TGCAGCGCCGCACAGGGCACTAACTATGGCTACACCTTC. This codes for CSAAQGTNYGYTF. This rearrangement joins TRBV29-1 to TRBJ1-2; tentatively, D is TRBD1 (6 bases). Germline V CDR1 and CDR2: SQVTM, ANQGSEA. Trimming removed 7 bases at V and 0 bases at J, with 12 bases between. The CDR3 runs 13 residues.

The CDR3 nucleotides read TGTGCCAGCAGACAGGGGGCGAACACCGGGGAGCTGTTTTTT. This gives the protein CASRQGANTGELFF. The chain recombines TRBV13 with TRBJ2-2, with 8 positions matching TRBD1. The CDR3 spans 14 residues. With V trimmed by 6 bases and J by 0 bases, 0 bases remained unmatched. CDR1 is PRHDT, CDR2 FYEKMQ, per germline (reference sequence). The whole variable domain, filled in from reference TRBV13 and TRBJ2-2, reads AAGVIQSPRHLIKEKRETATLKCYPIPRHDTVYWYQQGPGQDPQFLISFYEKMQSDKGSIPDRFSAQQFSDYHSELNMSSLELGDSALYFCASRQGANTGELFFGEGSRLTVL.

The chain is built from TRBV6-4 and TRBJ2-5; 11 positions agree with TRBD1. Germline CDR1 MRHNA, CDR2 SNTAGT. The CDR3 loop spans 18 amino acids. V lost 6 bases, J lost 0 bases, and 12 bases stayed unmatched. The CDR3 region is CASSSPRDRGSDQETQYF. In DNA, the CDR3 is TGTGCCAGCAGCAGCCCACGGGACAGGGGGTCTGACCAAGAGACCCAGTACTTC.

This rearrangement joins TRBV4-2 to TRBJ2-3, with 10 bases matching TRBD2. The germline gives CDR1 LGHNA, CDR2 YNFKEQ. The CDR3 runs to 19 residues. The junction had 11 bases not matched to a gene; V was cut back by 2 bases and J by 0 bases. The CDR3 DNA follows: TGTGCCAGCAGCCAACCGCGGCTAGCGGGGGCTTCTAGCACAGATACGCAGTATTTT. Protein product: CASSQPRLAGASSTDTQYF.

In nucleotides, the CDR3 is TGTGCCAGCAGTTCCGGGACTCTATGGGCTCAGAATGGCTACACCTTC. Its protein product is CASSSGTLWAQNGYTF. V and J are TRBV7-9 and TRBJ1-2, with a weak D call TRBD1 (5 bases). V lost 6 bases to trimming and J lost 6 bases, with 23 bases between them. Per germline, CDR1 SEHNR and CDR2 FQNEAQ (reference sequence). The CDR3 contains 16 residues.

J is TRBJ1-2 and V is TRBV4-1; a possible D gene is TRBD1 (5 bases). Germline CDR1 reads MGHRA; CDR2 reads YSYEKL. Trimming shortened V by 0 bases and J by 2 bases, and 7 bases separated the two germline ends. The CDR3 contains 14 residues. CDR3 DNA sequence: TGCGCCAGCAGCCAAGATGGGGGGAACTATGGCTACACCTTC. Translation gives CASSQDGGNYGYTF.

Notes on this clone: This CDR3 is also generated by other DNA sequences in the sample. Written as DNA, the CDR3 is TGTGCCAGCAGCTTGGCAGGGGGAGATACGCAGTATTTT. It yields the protein CASSLAGGDTQYF. This chain joins TRBV5-4 and TRBJ2-3; 7 positions agree with TRBD1. Germline trimming cut 0 bases from V and 5 bases from J; bases unmatched to any gene: 0. Germline assignment: CDR1 SGHNT and CDR2 YYREEE (reference sequence). There are 13 residues in the CDR3.

Only a few counts were recorded for this clone. The chain couples TRBV6-5 to TRBJ1-2; 7 bases map to TRBD1. This CDR3 contains 13 residues. Losses at the gene ends were 4 bases for V and 12 bases for J; bases not matched to a gene: 11. Germline-derived CDR1 and CDR2 are MNHEY and SVGAGI. The CDR3 reads CASSSPGQLLDTF. CDR3 in DNA: TGTGCCAGCAGTTCTCCGGGACAGCTCCTTGACACCTTC.